The next 13 T cell receptor beta chains were all read from a single sample in a study of cytomegalovirus exposure and HLA in healthy donors. PCR used 60 Vbeta primers and 13 Jbeta primers. Only in-frame clones appear in the TCRdb table, and some are missing; sequencing was by immunoSEQ multiplex PCR. The table includes about 140,000 clones, around 82% detected once. Sample: PBMCs. The receptor set was obtained from a man younger than 35 in good health and CMV-seropositive.

As concerns this clone: A junction end diverges from the germline sequence, so it may reflect a read error. The rearrangement joins TRBV10-2 to TRBJ2-4; 7 nucleotides line up with TRBD1. The CDR3 is 14 residues long. From germline, CDR1 is WSHSY and CDR2 SAAADI. This CDR3 is CASGEANRGVIQYF. CDR3 DNA sequence: TGCGCCAGCGGTGAGGCTAACAGGGGAGTCATTCAGTACTTC.

This clone was observed a few times. The rearrangement uses TRBV6-4 and TRBJ1-1; 8 nucleotides agree with TRBD1. The ends lost 10 bases at V and 6 bases at J; junction bases unmatched: 13. The CDR3 contains 14 residues. Germline lookup yields CDR1 MRHNA and CDR2 SNTAGT. CDR3 sequence: CAIQRTGLCSEAFF. CDR3 DNA: TGTGCCATCCAACGGACAGGGTTGTGTTCTGAAGCTTTCTTT.

This clone was recorded only once. The chain combines TRBV27 with TRBJ1-1; maybe TRBD1 (6 bases). Germline V gene data show CDR1 as MNHEY and CDR2 as SMNVEV (reference sequence). The V end lost 8 bases, the J end lost 4 bases, and 20 bases lay between the germline ends. The CDR3 runs 15 residues. The CDR3 sequence is CASGWNRDGGTEAFF. The CDR3 region has the DNA TGTGCCAGCGGGTGGAACAGGGATGGGGGCACTGAAGCTTTCTTT.

The rearrangement joins TRBV4-1 to TRBJ2-1; no definite D call. Germline values: CDR1 MGHRA, CDR2 YSYEKL. The length of the CDR3 is 16 residues. With 1 base removed from V and 1 base from J, the gap between germline ends came to 11 bases. In DNA, the CDR3 is TGCGCCAGCAGCCAAGGAGTGCCTCTATCCTACAATGAGCAGTTCTTC. Its protein is CASSQGVPLSYNEQFF.

This sequence joins TRBV27 and TRBJ2-3; 12 bases are shared with TRBD2. Germline V lookup: CDR1 MNHEY, CDR2 SMNVEV (reference sequence). The CDR3 covers 18 residues. V trimming: 6 bases; J trimming: 6 bases; junction bases outside the gene matches: 16. The DNA for the CDR3 is TGTGCCAGCAGAGTGGTTGGTAGAGGGCTAGCGGGGGGGGATACGCAGTATTTT. This sequence encodes CASRVVGRGLAGGDTQYF.

The CDR3: CASSYMGQLNTEAFF. In DNA, the CDR3 is TGTGCCAGCAGTTATATGGGACAGCTGAACACTGAAGCTTTCTTT. V usage is TRBV7-2 and J usage is TRBJ1-1; 7 bases align to TRBD1. This CDR3 has 15 residues. Germline lookup yields CDR1 SGHTA and CDR2 FQGNSA. V trimming: 6 bases; J trimming: 0 bases; junction bases outside the gene matches: 7.

This sequence joins TRBV13 and TRBJ2-1, with a possible D match to TRBD2 (5 bases). The germline V gene encodes CDR1 PRHDT and CDR2 FYEKMQ (reference sequence). The CDR3 is made up of 15 amino acids. V gave up 2 bases and J gave up 0 bases, with 8 bases separating them. The CDR3 nucleotides read TGTGCCAGCAGCTTAATAGGGAGCTCCTACAATGAGCAGTTCTTC. This sequence encodes CASSLIGSSYNEQFF. The whole variable domain, filled in from reference TRBV13 and TRBJ2-1, reads AAGVIQSPRHLIKEKRETATLKCYPIPRHDTVYWYQQGPGQDPQFLISFYEKMQSDKGSIPDRFSAQQFSDYHSELNMSSLELGDSALYFCASSLIGSSYNEQFFGPGTRLTVL.

The chain recombines TRBV5-4 with TRBJ2-2, with 11 bases aligning to TRBD2. The CDR3 extends over 16 amino acids. V was clipped by 4 bases and J by 1 base; unmatched bases: 3. The germline CDR1 and CDR2 sequences are SGHNT and YYREEE (reference sequence). The CDR3 loop is CASSQGLAVNTGELFF. CDR3 nucleotide sequence: TGTGCCAGCAGCCAGGGACTAGCGGTGAACACCGGGGAGCTGTTTTTT.

This chain connects TRBV6-5 to TRBJ2-5; D is possibly TRBD2 (7 bases). In germline, CDR1 is MNHEY, CDR2 SVGAGI. The V end lost 0 bases, the J end lost 5 bases, and 13 bases lay between the germline ends. This CDR3 has 15 amino acids. This chain's CDR3 is CASSYSPGGGETQYF. The CDR3 region has the DNA TGTGCCAGCAGTTACTCGCCGGGGGGCGGGGAGACCCAGTACTTC.

The J gene is TRBJ2-2, the V gene TRBV19, with D possibly TRBD2 on 5 matching bases. Germline V gene lookup returns CDR1 LNHDA and CDR2 SQIVND (reference sequence). Trimming cost V 7 bases and J 1 base, with 22 bases left between them. The CDR3 runs to 18 residues. The DNA of the CDR3 is TGTGCCAGTACCCCTGGGCAGGAGGAACTAGTGAACACCGGGGAGCTGTTTTTT. This translates into CASTPGQEELVNTGELFF.

This chain uses TRBV4-2 with TRBJ2-7; D is possibly TRBD2 (6 bases). Per germline, CDR1 LGHNA and CDR2 YNFKEQ. The CDR3 is 16 amino acids. The ends were cut back, 0 bases at V and 4 bases at J, with 16 bases in the middle. This CDR3 reads CASSQDVQRAFYEQYF. In DNA, the CDR3 is TGTGCCAGCAGCCAAGATGTCCAGCGGGCCTTTTACGAGCAGTACTTC.

The genes are TRBV28 and TRBJ1-5, with TRBD1 matching over 7 bases. The CDR3 contains 20 residues. The J segment lost 2 bases and the V segment lost 5 bases, leaving 21 bases of the junction unmatched. Germline V gives CDR1 MDHEN, CDR2 SYDVKM. CDR3 sequence (DNA): TGTGCCAGCAGTCTGCCTTCCGGGACAGTAAGTAAGGAAGGCAATCAGCCCCAGCATTTT. Translating it yields CASSLPSGTVSKEGNQPQHF.

The chain combines TRBV28 with TRBJ1-5, with D uncertain. Germline assignment: CDR1 MDHEN and CDR2 SYDVKM. Trimming took off 5 bases at V and 8 bases at J, with 13 bases between the two ends. CDR3 length: 13 amino acids. CDR3 sequence reads: CASSPGRIKPQHF. In DNA, the CDR3 is TGTGCCAGCAGTCCGGGTCGTATCAAGCCCCAGCATTTT.